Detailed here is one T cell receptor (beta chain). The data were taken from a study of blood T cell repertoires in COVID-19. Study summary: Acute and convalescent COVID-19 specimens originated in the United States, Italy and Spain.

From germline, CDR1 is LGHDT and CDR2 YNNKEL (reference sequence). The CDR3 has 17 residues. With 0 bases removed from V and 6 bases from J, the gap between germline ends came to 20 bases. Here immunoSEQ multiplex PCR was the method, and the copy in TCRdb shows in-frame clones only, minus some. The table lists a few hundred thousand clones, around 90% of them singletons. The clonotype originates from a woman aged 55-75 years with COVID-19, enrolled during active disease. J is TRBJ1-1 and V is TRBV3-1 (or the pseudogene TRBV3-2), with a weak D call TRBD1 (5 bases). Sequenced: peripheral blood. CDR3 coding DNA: TGTGCCAGCAGCCAAGATCTCGGGGGGGGTACGGTCCCTGAAGCTTTCTTT. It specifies CASSQDLGGGTVPEAFF.